This T cell receptor beta chain was identified in a study of cytomegalovirus exposure and HLA in healthy donors. This CDR3 comprises 14 residues. The V gene lost 5 bases and the J gene lost 4 bases, with 13 bases spanning the gap. Germline CDR1 reads SGHDN; CDR2 reads FVKESK. Study-wide results and limits: There were 164 TCR beta chains listed as cytomegalovirus-associated.

About this clone: The antigen is unknown.

PCR employed 60 Vbeta and 13 Jbeta primers. Only in-frame clones appear in the TCRdb table, and some are missing; sequencing was by immunoSEQ multiplex PCR. Of 110,000 or so clones in the sample, under 90% were seen once. What was sequenced was PBMCs. This receptor was taken from a woman aged 18-30 years in good health and CMV-seronegative. This chain links TRBV14 with TRBJ2-3; possibly TRBD2 for D (6 bases). In DNA, the CDR3 is TGTGCCAGCAGCATCGGGAGTCGATCAGATACGCAGTATTTT. Encoded protein: CASSIGSRSDTQYF.